The 8 T cell receptor beta chains below were found in one sample sequenced in a study of patients and donors after allogeneic stem cell transplantation. TCRdb itself ran the RT-PCR reads through MiXCR, one entry per CDR3 protein. The table lists roughly 190,000 distinct CDR3 sequences, less than 45% of them singletons. The source material was blood, either unsorted or a sorted T cell fraction (not recorded which). The receptor source for this set is a human donor who was either an allogeneic HSCT recipient or a stem cell or donor lymphocyte infusion donor (not recorded which). It is not recorded whose cells these are; they may come from a transplant donor.

This rearrangement joins TRBV5-1 to TRBJ2-7; maybe TRBD2 (5 bases). CDR3 size: 15 residues. V was cut by 0 bases and J by 2 bases, with 12 bases left in between. CDR1 is SGHRS and CDR2 is YFSETQ in the germline V gene. The CDR3 DNA sequence: TGCGCCAGCAGCTTGGTAAGTGGAGGACCCTACGAGCAGTACTTC. Protein sequence: CASSLVSGGPYEQYF.

This clonotype showed up just a few times. The J gene is TRBJ1-1, the V gene TRBV9, with D hard to call. Germline CDR1 and CDR2: SGDLS and YYNGEE. Trimming took 2 bases from V and 1 from J, leaving 6 bases between them. There are 13 residues in the CDR3. CDR3 loop: CASSVSGNTEAFF. Here the CDR3 DNA reads TGTGCCAGCAGCGTGTCAGGGAACACTGAAGCTTTCTTT. The variable domain in full, completed from reference TRBV9 and TRBJ1-1, reads DSGVTQTPKHLITATGQRVTLRCSPRSGDLSVYWYQQSLDQGLQFLIQYYNGEERAKGNILERFSAQQFPDLHSELNLSSLELGDSALYFCASSVSGNTEAFFGQGTRLTVV.

The chain recombines TRBV29-1 with TRBJ2-1, with D perhaps matching TRBD1 (6 bases). Per germline, CDR1 SQVTM and CDR2 ANQGSEA. This CDR3 has 12 residues. Trimming left V 5 bases short and J 10 bases short, with 15 bases between. In nucleotides, the CDR3 is TGCAGCGTTATAGCTGTGACAGGCGAGCAGTTCTTC. It yields the protein CSVIAVTGEQFF.

V is TRBV5-1 and J is TRBJ2-3; the match to TRBD2 covers 8 bases. V was clipped by 4 bases and J by 0 bases; unmatched bases: 7. The CDR3 contains 16 residues. Germline V gene lookup returns CDR1 SGHRS and CDR2 YFSETQ. The CDR3 reads CASSRTSGVSTDTQYF. The CDR3 nucleotides read TGCGCCAGCAGCCGTACTAGCGGAGTAAGCACAGATACGCAGTATTTT.

The chain recombines TRBV4-2 with TRBJ1-2, with 9 bases aligning to TRBD1. The CDR3 totals 16 residues. Germline assignment: CDR1 LGHNA and CDR2 YNFKEQ. The V gene end was trimmed by 0 bases and the J gene end by 3 bases; junction bases not matched to a gene: 5. CDR3 residues: CASSQEGTGIYYGYTF. The CDR3 DNA follows: TGTGCCAGCAGCCAAGAAGGGACAGGGATTTACTATGGCTACACCTTC.

This rearrangement joins TRBV30 to TRBJ1-1; TRBD1 is a possible D gene (6 bases). Trimming took off 2 bases at V and 4 bases at J, with 14 bases between the two ends. The CDR3 loop spans 14 amino acids. The germline CDR1 and CDR2 sequences are GTSNPN and SVGIG (reference sequence). CDR3 sequence (DNA): TGTGCCTGGAGTTCTGGGGGCAGCTCCACTGAAGCTTTCTTT. It codes for CAWSSGGSSTEAFF.

This chain uses TRBV5-1 with TRBJ1-1, with 7 bases matching TRBD1. The V gene end was trimmed by 4 bases and the J gene end by 5 bases; junction bases not matched to a gene: 11. Germline V gene data show CDR1 as SGHRS and CDR2 as YFSETQ. The CDR3 is 15 residues long. The CDR3 DNA is TGCGCCAGCAGCCCAACAGGGGCGAGGGGTACTGAAGCTTTCTTT. Protein product: CASSPTGARGTEAFF.

This clonotype came up a few times. This rearrangement joins TRBV28 to TRBJ1-5; 8 bases line up with TRBD1. V lost 5 bases, J lost 4 bases, and 7 bases stayed unmatched. The CDR3 loop spans 15 amino acids. The germline V gene encodes CDR1 MDHEN and CDR2 SYDVKM. The CDR3 DNA sequence: TGTGCCAGCAGTCCTTCGACAGGGGAAAATCAGCCCCAGCATTTT. Translating gives CASSPSTGENQPQHF.